Presented here are 27 T cell receptor beta chains from one specimen sequenced in a study of blood T cells in healthy people across ages. Primers used in a second PCR of roughly 6 to 11 cycles were a sample-barcoded 5' primer and a J-beta primer mix. Using its own MiXCR run on the 5' RACE reads, TCRdb lists one record per CDR3 protein. This sample yields approximately 2,000,000 distinct CDR3 sequences, of which around 40% are seen a single time; 23% belongs to the top ten. Input material: blood. The receptors derive from a human donor in good health.

The chain links TRBV30 to TRBJ1-1, with D tentatively TRBD1 (5 bases). Looked up from germline, CDR1 is GTSNPN and CDR2 is SVGIG (reference sequence). V lost 5 bases and J 5 bases, leaving 15 bases between the germline ends. The CDR3 has 13 residues. This chain's CDR3 is CAWDRSRGTEAFF. The CDR3 region has the DNA TGTGCCTGGGACCGTTCTCGGGGGACTGAAGCTTTCTTT.

CDR3 nucleotide sequence: TGCAGCGTTTCCCCACAGGGGGGTAATCAGCCCCAGCATTTT. As protein: CSVSPQGGNQPQHF. The rearrangement links TRBV29-1 to TRBJ1-5, with 8 positions matching TRBD1. Germline assignment: CDR1 SQVTM and CDR2 ANQGSEA. After removal of 5 bases from V and 4 bases from J, the junction contained 7 bases not matched to a gene. CDR3 length: 14 amino acids.

This clonotype has only a few counts. As DNA, the CDR3 is TGTGCCAGCAGCGCGTTACCGGGTGGGACAGGGGGGCAGTACTTC. Translation gives CASSALPGGTGGQYF. The chain is built from TRBV9 and TRBJ2-7; 11 nucleotides line up with TRBD1. Germline loops: CDR1 SGDLS, CDR2 YYNGEE. The J segment lost 9 bases and the V segment lost 3 bases, leaving 11 bases of the junction unmatched. The CDR3 is made up of 15 amino acids.

On this clonotype: A much more abundant neighbour one base away suggests this may be a read error. This CDR3 is CASSFQDSSYEQYF. In DNA form, the CDR3 reads TGTGCCAGCAGTTTCCAGGACAGCTCCTACGAGCAGTACTTC. This chain joins TRBV27 and TRBJ2-7; TRBD1 might be the D (6 bases). V lost 3 bases and J lost 0, with 9 bases in between. Germline V gene data show CDR1 as MNHEY and CDR2 as SMNVEV (reference sequence). This CDR3 region has 14 residues.

This chain links TRBV5-6 with TRBJ2-5, with 7 bases matching TRBD2. V lost 3 bases to trimming and J lost 9 bases; unmatched junction nucleotides: 8. CDR3 length: 13 amino acids. Germline V gene data show CDR1 as SGHDT and CDR2 as YYEEEE. The chain's CDR3 is CASSSGGRWAQYF. CDR3 DNA: TGTGCCAGCAGCTCGGGCGGGAGATGGGCCCAGTACTTC.

The V and J genes are TRBV5-1 and TRBJ2-7; D is perhaps TRBD2 (6 bases). The tail of the sequence fits TRBJ2-5 better, so the J call may be wrong. Germline V gene sequence: CDR1 SGHRS, CDR2 YFSETQ. The CDR3 runs to 15 residues. The CDR3 region is CASSPRGDTKETQYF. The CDR3 coding sequence is TGCGCCAGCAGCCCTCGCGGGGATACGAAGGAGACCCAGTACTTC.

The chain uses TRBV9 and TRBJ1-2; D is uncertain. Trimming took 3 bases from V and 0 from J, leaving 18 bases between them. Germline V gene lookup returns CDR1 SGDLS and CDR2 YYNGEE. The CDR3 is made up of 17 amino acids. Here the CDR3 DNA reads TGTGCCAGCAGCGCCACTGACGGACCGTCAGCTAACTATGGCTACACCTTC. This gives the protein CASSATDGPSANYGYTF.

V and J are TRBV7-9 and TRBJ2-5, with unresolved D. The J call is uncertain, as TRBJ2-7 better fits the DNA end. Germline V gene data show CDR1 as SEHNR and CDR2 as FQNEAQ (reference sequence). This CDR3 region has 12 residues. CDR3 bases: TGTGCCAGCAGCTCGTCCCGCGACGAGCAGTACTTC. Amino acids: CASSSSRDEQYF.

This clonotype has only one observation. This could be a read error, since a much larger clone is one nucleotide away. The V gene is TRBV11-1, the J gene TRBJ2-5, with D perhaps matching TRBD2 (6 bases). The V end was cut by 6 bases, the J end by 5 bases, with 10 bases between. Germline V CDR1 and CDR2: SGHAT, FQDESV (reference sequence). This CDR3 has 12 amino acids. Here the CDR3 reads CASSWEEETQYF. The CDR3 region has the DNA TGTGCCAGCAGTTGGGAGGAGGAGACCCAGTACTTC.

This clonotype was counted only a few times. This rearrangement joins TRBV6-5 to TRBJ1-2; 7 bases align to TRBD1. Germline CDR1 is MNHEY and CDR2 is SVGAGI. CDR3 length equals 14 residues. V lost 4 bases, J lost 4 bases, and 6 bases stayed unmatched. CDR3 DNA sequence: TGTGCCAGCAGTTTACAGGGGCCCTCCTATGGCTACACCTTC. It is translated as CASSLQGPSYGYTF.

The J gene is TRBJ2-2, the V gene TRBV20-1; the D gene could be TRBD1 or TRBD2 (5 bases each). CDR1 is DFQATT and CDR2 is SNEGSKA in the germline V gene (reference sequence). The CDR3 totals 16 residues. The V end was cut by 6 bases, the J end by 4 bases, with 21 bases between. As DNA, the CDR3 is TGCAGTGCCATCGACTATGGGGGAGAGGGCACCGGGGAGCTGTTTTTT. It is translated as CSAIDYGGEGTGELFF.

This clonotype was recorded at least ten times. The chain joins TRBV10-3 to TRBJ2-4; D remains ambiguous. V lost 9 bases and J lost 6, with 18 bases in between. This CDR3 spans 14 amino acids. The germline gives CDR1 ENHRY, CDR2 SYGVKD. Written as DNA, the CDR3 is TGTGCCATGTGGAAATCCCTTGTTTTAAACATTCAGTACTTC. Translation gives CAMWKSLVLNIQYF.

The rearrangement links TRBV7-2 to TRBJ2-7, with TRBD2 matching over 9 bases. V lost 1 base to trimming and J lost 3 bases; unmatched junction nucleotides: 4. Germline CDR1 is SGHTA and CDR2 is FQGNSA. The CDR3 is made up of 15 amino acids. CDR3 DNA sequence: TGTGCCAGCAGCTTAGTGACTAGCGGAAACTACGAGCAGTACTTC. Translated, it gives CASSLVTSGNYEQYF.

This clonotype was seen more than once but under ten times. The gene calls are TRBV29-1 and TRBJ2-7; no clear D. V gave up 4 bases and J gave up 2 bases, with 15 bases separating them. CDR1 is SQVTM, CDR2 ANQGSEA, per germline. The CDR3 length is 14 residues. CDR3 nucleotides: TGCAGCGTTGGGCCCATGGGATTGACCTACGAGCAGTACTTC. This codes for CSVGPMGLTYEQYF.

The CDR3 here is CASSSPGTGVGYEQYF. The CDR3 region has the DNA TGTGCCAGCAGTTCCCCCGGGACAGGGGTTGGGTACGAGCAGTACTTC. The V gene is TRBV28, the J gene TRBJ2-5; 10 positions match TRBD1. With the DNA end fitting TRBJ2-7 better, the J assignment may be wrong. Germline V gene sequence: CDR1 MDHEN, CDR2 SYDVKM. CDR3 length: 16 residues.

The CDR3 DNA reads TGCGCCAGCAGCTTATGGGGCCCCGGGACAAGTAATGAAAAACTGTTTTTT. It encodes CASSLWGPGTSNEKLFF. The chain recombines TRBV5-1 with TRBJ1-4; tentatively, D is TRBD1 (6 bases). This CDR3 is 17 amino acids long. CDR1 is SGHRS and CDR2 is YFSETQ in the germline V gene. V lost 2 bases and J lost 4, with 18 bases in between.

The chain carries TRBV4-2 and TRBJ2-7; TRBD2 matches at 7 bases. The CDR3 contains 14 residues. Germline V gene lookup returns CDR1 LGHNA and CDR2 YNFKEQ. The J segment lost 4 bases and the V segment lost 0 bases, leaving 3 bases of the junction unmatched. The CDR3 loop is CASSQDWGGYEQYF. CDR3 DNA sequence: TGTGCCAGCAGCCAAGACTGGGGGGGATACGAGCAGTACTTC.

This chain uses TRBV28 with TRBJ2-7; D unresolved. Trimming took off 6 bases at V and 3 bases at J, with 9 bases between the two ends. This CDR3 is built from 12 residues. The germline V gene encodes CDR1 MDHEN and CDR2 SYDVKM. The DNA of the CDR3 is TGTGCCAGCAGCCGTGGCTACTACGAGCAGTACTTC. This gives the protein CASSRGYYEQYF.

This clonotype has a single count. V is TRBV20-1 and J is TRBJ1-5; TRBD1 aligns across 9 bases. The germline V gene has CDR1 DFQATT and CDR2 SNEGSKA (reference sequence). The CDR3 runs 16 residues. V lost 0 bases, J lost 5 bases, and 8 bases stayed unmatched. The CDR3 loop is CSARDPGTGRDQPQHF. The CDR3 coding sequence is TGCAGTGCTAGAGATCCCGGGACAGGGAGGGATCAGCCCCAGCATTTT.

Concerning this clonotype: The germline gene is not matched at one end of the junction; a read error may be the cause. This chain connects TRBV11-3 to TRBJ2-6, with TRBD2 matching 7 bases. CDR3 size: 20 residues. Germline V lookup: CDR1 SGHNT, CDR2 YENEEA. The CDR3 DNA sequence: TGTGCCAGCAGCCCATGGGGGGGGAGAGACACAACTTCTGGGGCCGACGTCCTGACTTTC. This sequence encodes CASSPWGGRDTTSGADVLTF.

V is TRBV11-3 and J is TRBJ2-1; possible D gene TRBD1, 6 bases. The CDR3 spans 12 residues. CDR1 is SGHNT and CDR2 is YENEEA in the germline V gene. V was shortened by 5 bases and J by 10 bases, with 12 bases between the two germline ends. CDR3 residues: CASSPRGWEQFF. The CDR3 bases are TGTGCCAGCAGCCCCAGGGGTTGGGAGCAGTTCTTC.

The rearrangement links TRBV20-1 to TRBJ2-1, with D perhaps TRBD2 (6 bases). Germline-derived CDR1 and CDR2 are DFQATT and SNEGSKA (reference sequence). The V and J ends lost 5 bases and 8 bases respectively, with 16 bases between them. The length of the CDR3 is 13 residues. The CDR3 nucleotides read TGCAGTGCTGGAGGGATGGGGCCCCATGAGCAGTTCTTC. Its translation: CSAGGMGPHEQFF.

The chain recombines TRBV28 with TRBJ2-7; 8 bases line up with TRBD2. Germline V lookup: CDR1 MDHEN, CDR2 SYDVKM. There are 16 residues in the CDR3. The junction had 11 bases not matched to a gene; V was cut back by 3 bases and J by 4 bases. The CDR3 region is CASSFGPGTSGYEQYF. The CDR3, as DNA: TGTGCCAGCAGTTTTGGACCCGGGACTAGTGGTTACGAGCAGTACTTC.

The V gene is TRBV29-1, the J gene TRBJ1-2, with a tentative D call TRBD1 (6 bases). V was pared by 2 bases and J by 7 bases, with 20 bases between. The germline V gene has CDR1 SQVTM and CDR2 ANQGSEA. The CDR3 is 15 residues long. This CDR3 is CSVESWFGGQGGYTF. The DNA for the CDR3 is TGCAGCGTTGAATCGTGGTTTGGGGGGCAGGGTGGCTACACCTTC.

This clonotype was recorded a few times. The V gene is TRBV20-1, the J gene TRBJ2-3; a possible D gene is TRBD2 (5 bases). CDR3 size: 16 residues. Germline V gives CDR1 DFQATT, CDR2 SNEGSKA (reference sequence). With 5 bases removed from V and 1 base from J, the gap between germline ends came to 19 bases. The CDR3 protein is CSASGPHRGGTDTQYF. The CDR3 DNA follows: TGCAGTGCTTCCGGCCCCCACCGGGGAGGCACAGATACGCAGTATTTT.

The J gene is TRBJ2-5, the V gene TRBV5-1, with TRBD1 matching 11 bases. The CDR3 covers 15 residues. The V gene's germline CDR1 is SGHRS and CDR2 YFSETQ. V was clipped by 4 bases and J by 3 bases; unmatched bases: 5. CDR3 in DNA: TGCGCCAGCAGCCCGGGACAGGGGGTGGAAGAGACCCAGTACTTC. This translates into CASSPGQGVEETQYF.

This sequence joins TRBV10-3 and TRBJ2-5; no definite D call. This CDR3 contains 15 residues. V was pared by 7 bases and J by 1 base, with 16 bases between. Germline V lookup: CDR1 ENHRY, CDR2 SYGVKD. The DNA of the CDR3 is TGTGCCATCAAACAGACTCAGGCCCTCCAAGAGACCCAGTACTTC. Its protein is CAIKQTQALQETQYF.